The sequence of this T cell receptor beta chain was determined in a study of blood T cell repertoires in COVID-19. The sample holds a few counts of this clone. Profiled with immunoSEQ multiplex PCR; TCRdb holds only in-frame clones, not every one. Among about 30,000 clones listed, 87% were seen once. J was trimmed by 5 bases and V by 4 bases; bases with no gene match: 6. This CDR3 region has 15 residues. Germline values: CDR1 SGHRS, CDR2 YFSETQ. This TCR was recovered from a man aged 60 to 75 with active COVID-19. The rearrangement uses TRBV5-1 and TRBJ1-5; TRBD1 agrees at 10 bases. Sequenced material: peripheral blood. CDR3 DNA sequence: TGCGCCAGCAGCGGAGGGGACAGGGGAGATCAGCCCCAGCATTTT. Its protein is CASSGGDRGDQPQHF.